This entry lists 26 T cell receptor beta chains sequenced from one sample in a study of blood T cell repertoires in COVID-19. The table came from immunoSEQ multiplex PCR; TCRdb's copy has only in-frame clones and leaves some out. The table has 350,000 to 400,000 clones, about 88% seen once. The specimen sequenced was PBMCs or T cells enriched from blood (not recorded which). These receptors all come from a woman younger than 30 who had recovered from COVID-19.

This chain joins TRBV7-3 and TRBJ2-1; tentatively, D is TRBD2 (6 bases). V was cut by 1 base and J by 4 bases, with 14 bases left in between. Germline values: CDR1 SGHTA, CDR2 FQGTGA. This CDR3 spans 16 amino acids. The CDR3, as DNA: TGTGCCAGCAGCTTAAACTCGGGGGAGTTATACAATGAGCAGTTCTTC. This gives the protein CASSLNSGELYNEQFF. Full variable domain (remainder filled in from reference TRBV7-3 and TRBJ2-1): GAGVSQTPSNKVTEKGKYVELRCDPISGHTALYWYRQSLGQGPEFLIYFQGTGAADDSGLPNDRFFAVRPEGSVSTLKIQRTERGDSAVYLCASSLNSGELYNEQFFGPGTRLTVL.

This clone was seen only a few times. The rearrangement joins TRBV18 to TRBJ1-4, with D possibly matching TRBD1 (5 bases). The length of the CDR3 is 15 residues. With 4 bases removed from V and 6 bases from J, the gap between germline ends came to 15 bases. CDR1 and CDR2 (germline): KGHSH, LQKENI. The CDR3 region is CASSLVGGWDEKLFF. CDR3 bases: TGTGCCAGCTCACTCGTCGGGGGTTGGGATGAAAAACTGTTTTTT. Combining the CDR3 with reference TRBV18 and TRBJ1-4 gives the whole variable domain NAGVMQNPRHLVRRRGQEARLRCSPMKGHSHVYWYRQLPEEGLKFMVYLQKENIIDESGMPKERFSAEFPKEGPSILRIQQVVRGDSAAYFCASSLVGGWDEKLFFGSGTQLSVL.

The rearrangement joins TRBV28 to TRBJ2-3, with 15 bases matching TRBD2. CDR1 MDHEN and CDR2 SYDVKM come from the germline V gene. This CDR3 has 18 residues. Unmatched junction bases numbered 10, after V lost 4 bases and J lost 5 bases. The CDR3 DNA reads TGTGCCAGCAGTTCCCCCGCCCCGGGACTAGCGGGAGGAGATACGCAGTATTTT. It codes for CASSSPAPGLAGGDTQYF.

A note on this clone: The junction departs from the called germline gene at one end, perhaps through a read error. V gene TRBV6-5 combines with J gene TRBJ2-3; a possible D gene is TRBD2 (6 bases). Germline assignment: CDR1 MNHEY and CDR2 SVGAGI. This CDR3 has 14 amino acids. CDR3 residues: CASTGGSVTDMQYF. In nucleotides, the CDR3 is TGTGCCAGCACCGGAGGGTCCGTGACAGATATGCAGTATTTT.

The chain has TRBV6-6 and TRBJ2-7, with 8 bases identical to TRBD1. V shed 5 bases, J shed 6 bases, and the junction held 9 bases outside the gene matches. CDR1 is MNHNY, CDR2 SVGAGI, per germline (reference sequence). This CDR3 contains 14 residues. The CDR3 region is CASSGWDRFGEQYF. DNA for the CDR3: TGTGCCAGCAGTGGCTGGGACAGGTTTGGCGAGCAGTACTTC.

Concerning this clone: Other DNA sequences within the sample encode an identical CDR3. In nucleotides, the CDR3 is TGTGCCAGTAGCCCCGGGACTAGCGGGACCTACGAGCAGTACTTC. It encodes CASSPGTSGTYEQYF. The V gene is TRBV19, the J gene TRBJ2-7; 13 nucleotides agree with TRBD2. The CDR3 loop spans 15 amino acids. Germline V gene data show CDR1 as LNHDA and CDR2 as SQIVND (reference sequence). Trimming took 6 bases from V and 2 from J; bases not matched to a gene: 4.

CDR3 in DNA: TGTGCCAGCTCACCGGGAGCAACGCAGTATTTT. It specifies CASSPGATQYF. The chain carries TRBV18 and TRBJ2-3, with a possible D match to TRBD2 (5 bases). The germline CDR1 and CDR2 sequences are KGHSH and LQKENI. This CDR3 has 11 residues. The V end lost 3 bases, the J end lost 9 bases, and 7 bases lay between the germline ends.

The rearrangement links TRBV14 to TRBJ2-3; possible D gene TRBD1, 6 bases. Germline loops: CDR1 SGHDN, CDR2 FVKESK. The CDR3 spans 15 residues. Trimming stripped 5 bases from V and 2 bases from J, with 14 bases between. CDR3 nucleotides: TGTGCCAGCAGCGGATGGGACACCTTCACAGATACGCAGTATTTT. Residues: CASSGWDTFTDTQYF.

This clone was seen just once. The chain couples TRBV6-1 to TRBJ1-2; D is possibly TRBD1 (6 bases). V lost 0 bases, J lost 4 bases, and 12 bases lay in between. Germline V gene lookup returns CDR1 MNHNS and CDR2 SASEGT. The CDR3 totals 15 residues. The CDR3 loop is CASSEARGTLYGYTF. The CDR3 nucleotides are TGTGCCAGCAGTGAAGCGCGGGGGACACTCTATGGCTACACCTTC.

The chain links TRBV29-1 to TRBJ2-2; 8 nucleotides agree with TRBD2. Trimming cost V 7 bases and J 0 bases; bases outside gene matches: 7. The germline gives CDR1 SQVTM, CDR2 ANQGSEA. The CDR3 spans 15 residues. The CDR3 DNA is TGCAGCGCGAGCAGGCGGGGGGCGAACACCGGGGAGCTGTTTTTT. It specifies CSASRRGANTGELFF.

This sequence joins TRBV10-3 and TRBJ2-7; perhaps TRBD1 as D (6 bases). V dropped 0 bases and J dropped 1 base, with 13 bases sitting between them. CDR1 is ENHRY and CDR2 is SYGVKD in the germline V gene. The CDR3 contains 16 residues. CDR3 bases: TGTGCCATCAGTGAGTCGACGACGACAGGTTCCTACGAGCAGTACTTC. The encoded protein is CAISESTTTGSYEQYF.

The rearrangement joins TRBV5-1 to TRBJ2-1; a possible D gene is TRBD2 (5 bases). Germline V CDR1 and CDR2: SGHRS, YFSETQ. This CDR3 region has 14 residues. Trimming cost V 4 bases and J 6 bases, with 14 bases left between them. CDR3 sequence (DNA): TGCGCCAGCAGCCCCGGGAAGTTCCCCAATGAGCAGTTCTTC. Amino acid sequence: CASSPGKFPNEQFF.

This clone appeared once. The CDR3 protein is CASSLSGLLTDTQYF. Written as DNA, the CDR3 is TGTGCCAGCAGCCTGTCTGGACTTCTCACAGATACGCAGTATTTT. The J gene is TRBJ2-3, the V gene TRBV9; possibly TRBD2 for D (5 bases). Between the trimmed V and J ends, which lost 4 bases and 2 bases, there was a span of 14 bases. Germline CDR1 SGDLS, CDR2 YYNGEE. This CDR3 is built from 15 residues. The full variable domain, with the rest looked up from reference TRBV9 and TRBJ2-3, is DSGVTQTPKHLITATGQRVTLRCSPRSGDLSVYWYQQSLDQGLQFLIQYYNGEERAKGNILERFSAQQFPDLHSELNLSSLELGDSALYFCASSLSGLLTDTQYFGPGTRLTVL.

The gene calls are TRBV4-1 and TRBJ1-2, with D hard to call. The V gene lost 4 bases and the J gene lost 7 bases, with 13 bases spanning the gap. The CDR3 loop spans 13 amino acids. Germline values: CDR1 MGHRA, CDR2 YSYEKL. CDR3 amino acids: CASSPSDGSGYTF. The CDR3 nucleotides read TGCGCCAGCAGCCCAAGTGACGGGAGTGGCTACACCTTC.

V is TRBV19 and J is TRBJ1-2, with 7 positions matching TRBD1. The trim removed 0 bases at V and 5 bases at J, leaving 3 bases unmatched. This CDR3 region has 14 residues. Looked up from germline, CDR1 is LNHDA and CDR2 is SQIVND (reference sequence). CDR3 loop: CASSIEGTVYGYTF. The CDR3 nucleotides are TGTGCCAGTAGTATAGAAGGGACAGTGTATGGCTACACCTTC.

The chain has TRBV21-1 and TRBJ2-4; the table's TRBD2 call for D was not verified on the DNA. TRBV21-1 constitutes a pseudogene. CDR3 size: 15 residues. CDR3 loop: CASDRRVLAKNIQYF. In DNA, the CDR3 is TGTGCCAGCGACCGACGGGTACTAGCCAAAAACATTCAGTACTTC.

This clone was recorded a few times. The chain carries TRBV20-1 and TRBJ2-7; weak D call: TRBD2 (5 bases). The V gene lost 3 bases and the J gene lost 1 base, with 16 bases spanning the gap. This CDR3 has 15 residues. Looked up from germline, CDR1 is DFQATT and CDR2 is SNEGSKA (reference sequence). In DNA, the CDR3 is TGCAGTGCTAGTCGTGGTGAGGGATTTTCCTACGAGCAGTACTTC. This translates into CSASRGEGFSYEQYF.

The V gene is TRBV25-1, the J gene TRBJ2-2; D perhaps matches TRBD1 (5 bases). V lost 6 bases to trimming and J lost 4 bases, with 12 bases between them. The CDR3 spans 14 residues. Germline V gene data show CDR1 as MGHDK and CDR2 as SYGVNS. This chain's CDR3 is CASRGQGFTGELFF. DNA of the CDR3: TGTGCCAGCAGAGGGCAGGGATTCACCGGGGAGCTGTTTTTT.

This clone occurred once. The V gene is TRBV3-1 (or the pseudogene TRBV3-2), the J gene TRBJ2-2; 8 nucleotides line up with TRBD2. The germline V gene has CDR1 LGHDT and CDR2 YNNKEL (reference sequence). The J segment lost 3 bases and the V segment lost 4 bases, leaving 7 bases of the junction unmatched. The CDR3 consists of 16 residues. CDR3 bases: TGTGCCAGCAGCCCGGTAGCGGGGAGTTACACCGGGGAGCTGTTTTTT. It is translated as CASSPVAGSYTGELFF.

V gene TRBV6-5 combines with J gene TRBJ1-6, with D hard to call. Germline V gene sequence: CDR1 MNHEY, CDR2 SVGAGI. The V end lost 2 bases, the J end lost 10 bases, and 18 bases lay between the germline ends. The CDR3 is 16 amino acids. The CDR3 DNA reads as TGTGCCAGCAGTTACGAGTGGGCCCCGGGAGGCTCACCCCTCCACTTT. It specifies CASSYEWAPGGSPLHF.

Details on this clone: The same CDR3 can be traced to other DNA sequences in this sample. The chain uses TRBV19 and TRBJ1-1; 8 nucleotides match TRBD1. V was clipped by 3 bases and J by 1 base; unmatched bases: 1. The CDR3 sequence is 14 residues long. CDR1 is LNHDA and CDR2 is SQIVND in the germline V gene (reference sequence). The chain's CDR3 is CASSIGQGNTEAFF. The DNA for the CDR3 is TGTGCCAGTAGTATCGGACAGGGGAACACTGAAGCTTTCTTT. The full variable domain, rest sourced from reference TRBV19 and TRBJ1-1, is DGGITQSPKYLFRKEGQNVTLSCEQNLNHDAMYWYRQDPGQGLRLIYYSQIVNDFQKGDIAEGYSVSREKKESFPLTVTSAQKNPTAFYLCASSIGQGNTEAFFGQGTRLTVV.

The genes are TRBV5-1 and TRBJ2-3; 7 bases line up with TRBD2. The J segment lost 4 bases and the V segment lost 2 bases, leaving 7 bases of the junction unmatched. The V gene's germline CDR1 is SGHRS and CDR2 YFSETQ. This CDR3 has 15 residues. This chain's CDR3 is CASSFSGGGSDTQYF. CDR3 in DNA: TGCGCCAGCAGCTTTTCTGGCGGGGGTTCAGATACGCAGTATTTT.

The genes are TRBV7-3 and TRBJ2-1, with D perhaps TRBD2 (7 bases). The CDR3 consists of 14 residues. V lost 1 base and J lost 5, with 9 bases in between. CDR1 and CDR2 from the germline V gene are SGHTA and FQGTGA. Here the CDR3 DNA reads TGTGCCAGCAGCTTAATAGGGGGGGACAATGAGCAGTTCTTC. Translation: CASSLIGGDNEQFF.

CDR3 loop: CAWSVEAGPRDTQYF. The CDR3, as DNA: TGTGCCTGGAGTGTAGAAGCGGGGCCAAGGGACACGCAGTATTTT. The V and J genes are TRBV30 and TRBJ2-3, with 7 positions matching TRBD2. The V and J ends lost 0 bases and 9 bases, in that order; junction bases with no gene match: 12. The length of the CDR3 is 15 residues. Looked up from germline, CDR1 is GTSNPN and CDR2 is SVGIG (reference sequence).

A single count supports this clone. The genes are TRBV6-5 and TRBJ1-4, with D hard to call. The CDR3 is 14 amino acids. CDR1 MNHEY and CDR2 SVGAGI come from the germline V gene. V lost 6 bases and J lost 4, with 12 bases in between. CDR3 bases: TGTGCCAGCAGCCTACGTCCAAGTAATGAAAAACTGTTTTTT. It encodes CASSLRPSNEKLFF.

The rearrangement links TRBV12-5 to TRBJ1-1; perhaps TRBD1 as D (5 bases). V gave up 6 bases and J gave up 4 bases, with 9 bases separating them. This CDR3 comprises 12 residues. The germline CDR1 and CDR2 sequences are LGHNT and FRNRAP. The CDR3 loop is CASGGLSTEAFF. The DNA for the CDR3 is TGTGCTAGTGGGGGGCTCAGCACTGAAGCTTTCTTT.